This TCR beta chain is drawn from a study of blood T cell repertoires in COVID-19. Study overall: Sites across the United States, Italy and Spain contributed samples from acute and convalescent COVID-19. In each case, the material was cDNA or gDNA derived from T cells, B-cell-depleted T cells, or PBMCs.

Per the original data handling: Amplification with reference gene primers provided the estimates of nucleated cell counts. The protocol was immunoSEQ multiplex PCR, while the TCRdb copy is restricted to in-frame clones and leaves out a portion. V, J and clone size are those of that table, while D and trimming were read from the DNA. The data contain 130,000 to 150,000 clones, around 90% of them seen just once; the ten biggest clones take up around 1.5%. The CDR3 length is 16 residues. The V gene's germline CDR1 is MNHNY and CDR2 SVGAGI (reference sequence). The V and J ends lost 2 bases and 3 bases, in that order; junction bases with no gene match: 5.

The rearrangement joins TRBV6-6 to TRBJ1-4, with 8 positions matching TRBD1. The TCR sequence derives from a human donor in a cohort sampled during active COVID-19. Sequenced input: peripheral blood. CDR3 in DNA: TGTGCCAGCAGTTACGGTCTCAGGGGGCCTAATGAAAAACTGTTTTTT. This encodes CASSYGLRGPNEKLFF.